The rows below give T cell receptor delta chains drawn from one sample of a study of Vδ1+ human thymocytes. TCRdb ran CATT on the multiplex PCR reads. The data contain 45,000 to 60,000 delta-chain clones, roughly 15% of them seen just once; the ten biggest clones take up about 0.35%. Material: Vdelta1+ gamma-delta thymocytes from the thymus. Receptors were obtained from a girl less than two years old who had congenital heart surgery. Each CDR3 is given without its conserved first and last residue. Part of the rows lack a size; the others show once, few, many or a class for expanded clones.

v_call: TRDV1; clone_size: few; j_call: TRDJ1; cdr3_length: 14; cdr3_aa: ALGELAGGPTDKLI
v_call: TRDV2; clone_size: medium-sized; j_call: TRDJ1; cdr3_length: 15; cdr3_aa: ACDTGGNWGASDKLI
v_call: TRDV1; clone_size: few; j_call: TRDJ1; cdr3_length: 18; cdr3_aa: ALGERASSQVRGITGKLI
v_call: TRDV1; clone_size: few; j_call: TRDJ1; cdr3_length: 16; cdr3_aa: ALGALWGTPCGTDKLI
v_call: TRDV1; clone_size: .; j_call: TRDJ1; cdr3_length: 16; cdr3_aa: ALGEGAFPHNTKRQLI
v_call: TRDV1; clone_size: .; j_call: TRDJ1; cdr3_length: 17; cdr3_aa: ALGELRLTMGSYTDKLI
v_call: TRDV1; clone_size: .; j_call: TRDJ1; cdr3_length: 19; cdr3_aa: ALGSQPPLSTEHTGGYKLI
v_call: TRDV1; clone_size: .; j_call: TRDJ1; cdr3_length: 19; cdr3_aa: ATGYPTRKTRVLGRTDKLI
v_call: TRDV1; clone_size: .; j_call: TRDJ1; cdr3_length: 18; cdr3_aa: ALSRPSYDPGAFCTDKLI
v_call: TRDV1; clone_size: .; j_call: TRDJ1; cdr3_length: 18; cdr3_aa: ALGEPGLLLGDTPSDKLI
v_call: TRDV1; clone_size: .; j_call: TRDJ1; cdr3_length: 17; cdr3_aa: ALGEYLIREGWATDKLI
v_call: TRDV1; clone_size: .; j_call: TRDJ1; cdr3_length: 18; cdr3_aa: ALGPRWTLGGYRYTDKLI
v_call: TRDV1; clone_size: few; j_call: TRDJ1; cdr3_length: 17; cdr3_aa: ALGEFPPAGLRNTDKLI
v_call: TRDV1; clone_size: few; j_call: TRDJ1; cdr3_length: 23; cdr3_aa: ALGELPPTKKLGDTLGKYTDKLI
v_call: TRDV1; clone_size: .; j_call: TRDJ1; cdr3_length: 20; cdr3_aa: ALGTNLPTCTGGYVYTDKLI
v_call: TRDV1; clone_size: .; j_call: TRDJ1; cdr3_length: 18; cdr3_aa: ALGEYVPPRTGGYTDKLI
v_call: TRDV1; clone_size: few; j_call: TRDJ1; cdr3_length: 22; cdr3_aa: ALGPAFPPLGGQTPRTYTDKLI
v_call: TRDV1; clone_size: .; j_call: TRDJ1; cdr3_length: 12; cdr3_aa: ALGALLGSDKLI
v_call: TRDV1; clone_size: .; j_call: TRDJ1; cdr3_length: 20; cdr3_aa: ALGDPFLQGWGNPRNTDKLI
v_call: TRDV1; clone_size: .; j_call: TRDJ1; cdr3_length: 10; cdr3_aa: ALGEEPDKLI
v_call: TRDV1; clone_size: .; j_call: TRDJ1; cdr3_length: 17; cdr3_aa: ALGEPPPPVREYTDKLI
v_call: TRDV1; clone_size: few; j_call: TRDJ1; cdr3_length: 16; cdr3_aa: ALGDRTGGYVGTDKLI
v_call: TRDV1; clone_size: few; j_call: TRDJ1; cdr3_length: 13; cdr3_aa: ALGEPAGYTDKLI
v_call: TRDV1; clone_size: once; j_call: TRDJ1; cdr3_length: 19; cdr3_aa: ALGNRLFEQGELGGTDKLI
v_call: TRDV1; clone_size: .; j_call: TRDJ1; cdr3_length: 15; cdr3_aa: ALGGYRSLGDTDKLI
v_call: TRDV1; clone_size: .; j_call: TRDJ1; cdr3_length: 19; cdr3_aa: ALGERSLSDWGFHNTDKLI
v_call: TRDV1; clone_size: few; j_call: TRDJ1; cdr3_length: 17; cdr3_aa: ALGERHLGLGDTRDKLI
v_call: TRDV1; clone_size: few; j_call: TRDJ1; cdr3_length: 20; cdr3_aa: ALGERWWWGIDRTPYTDKLI
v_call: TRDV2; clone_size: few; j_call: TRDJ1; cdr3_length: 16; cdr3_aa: ACRNKDPITLLTNKLI
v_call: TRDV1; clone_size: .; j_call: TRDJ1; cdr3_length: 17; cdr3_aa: ALGEGYPYWGTYTDKLI
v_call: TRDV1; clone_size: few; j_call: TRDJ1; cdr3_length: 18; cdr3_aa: ALGENPSLLWGIYTDKLI
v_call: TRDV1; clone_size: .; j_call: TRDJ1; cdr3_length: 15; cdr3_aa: ALGVAFSPILTDKLI
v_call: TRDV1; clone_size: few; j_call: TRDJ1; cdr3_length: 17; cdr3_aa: ALGEPDLRVRFEHGKLI
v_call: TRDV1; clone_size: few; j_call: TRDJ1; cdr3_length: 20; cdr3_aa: ALGEKRVGLEGIRGLTDKLI
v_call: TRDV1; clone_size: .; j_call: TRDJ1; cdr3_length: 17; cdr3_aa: ALRVGRPVLGDNTDKLI
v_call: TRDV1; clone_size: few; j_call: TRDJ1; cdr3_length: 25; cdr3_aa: ALGERAVSPPAQTNWGTAPYTDKLI